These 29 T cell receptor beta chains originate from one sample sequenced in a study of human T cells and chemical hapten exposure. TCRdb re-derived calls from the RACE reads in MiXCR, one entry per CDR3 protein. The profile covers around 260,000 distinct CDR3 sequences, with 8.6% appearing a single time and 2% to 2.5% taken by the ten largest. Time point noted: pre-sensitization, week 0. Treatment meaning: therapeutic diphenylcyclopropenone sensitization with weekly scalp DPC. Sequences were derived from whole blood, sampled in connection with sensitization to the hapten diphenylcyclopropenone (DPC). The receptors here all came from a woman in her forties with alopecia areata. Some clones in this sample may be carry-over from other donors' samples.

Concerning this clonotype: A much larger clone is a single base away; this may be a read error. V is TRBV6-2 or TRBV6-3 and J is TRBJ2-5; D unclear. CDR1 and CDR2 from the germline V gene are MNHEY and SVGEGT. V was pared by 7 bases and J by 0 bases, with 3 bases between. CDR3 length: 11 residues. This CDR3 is CASNHQETQYF. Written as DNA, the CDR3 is TGTGCCAGCAATCACCAAGAGACCCAGTACTTC.

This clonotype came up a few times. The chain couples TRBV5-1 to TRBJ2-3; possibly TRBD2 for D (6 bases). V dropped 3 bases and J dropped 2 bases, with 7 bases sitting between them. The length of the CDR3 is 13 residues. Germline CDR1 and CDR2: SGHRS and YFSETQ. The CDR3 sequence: CASSSGATDTQYF. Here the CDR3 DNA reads TGCGCCAGCAGCTCGGGAGCCACAGATACGCAGTATTTT.

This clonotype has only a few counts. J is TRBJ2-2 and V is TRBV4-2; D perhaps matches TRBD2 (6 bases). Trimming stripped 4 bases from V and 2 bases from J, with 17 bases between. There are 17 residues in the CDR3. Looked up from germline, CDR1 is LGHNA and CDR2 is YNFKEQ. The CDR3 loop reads CASSLGPGTSNTGELFF. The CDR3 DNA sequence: TGTGCCAGCAGCCTAGGACCCGGGACTTCAAACACCGGGGAGCTGTTTTTT.

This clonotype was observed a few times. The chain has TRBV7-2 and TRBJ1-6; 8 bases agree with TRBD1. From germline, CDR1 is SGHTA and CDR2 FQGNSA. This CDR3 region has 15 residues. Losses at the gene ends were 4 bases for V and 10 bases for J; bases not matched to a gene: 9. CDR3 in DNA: TGTGCCAGCAGCTCCACTGGACAGGGTGGATCACCCCTCCACTTT. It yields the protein CASSSTGQGGSPLHF.

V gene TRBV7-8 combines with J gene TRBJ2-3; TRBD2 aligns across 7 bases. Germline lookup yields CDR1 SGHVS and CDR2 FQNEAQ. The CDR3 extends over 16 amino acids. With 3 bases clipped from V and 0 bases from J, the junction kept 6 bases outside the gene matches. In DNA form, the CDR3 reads TGTGCCAGCAGCTTGGATCGAGCGGGAAGCACAGATACGCAGTATTTT. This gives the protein CASSLDRAGSTDTQYF.

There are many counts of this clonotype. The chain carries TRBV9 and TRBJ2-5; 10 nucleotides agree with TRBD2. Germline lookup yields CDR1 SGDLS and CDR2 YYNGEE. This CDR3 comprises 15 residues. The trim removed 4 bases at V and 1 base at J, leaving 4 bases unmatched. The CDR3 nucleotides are TGTGCCAGCAGCCTTACTAGCGGGGTCCAAGAGACCCAGTACTTC. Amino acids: CASSLTSGVQETQYF.

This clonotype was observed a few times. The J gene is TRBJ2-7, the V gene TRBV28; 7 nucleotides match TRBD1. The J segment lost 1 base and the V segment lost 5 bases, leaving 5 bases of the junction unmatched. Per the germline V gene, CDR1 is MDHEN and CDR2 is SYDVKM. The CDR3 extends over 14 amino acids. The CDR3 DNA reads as TGTGCCAGCAGTGCCGGGACAGCTTCCTACGAGCAGTACTTC. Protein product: CASSAGTASYEQYF.

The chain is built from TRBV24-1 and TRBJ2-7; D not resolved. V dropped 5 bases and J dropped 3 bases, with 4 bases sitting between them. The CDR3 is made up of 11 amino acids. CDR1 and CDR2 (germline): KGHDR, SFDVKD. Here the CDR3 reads CATSAGYEQYF. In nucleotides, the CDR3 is TGTGCCACCAGTGCGGGCTACGAGCAGTACTTC.

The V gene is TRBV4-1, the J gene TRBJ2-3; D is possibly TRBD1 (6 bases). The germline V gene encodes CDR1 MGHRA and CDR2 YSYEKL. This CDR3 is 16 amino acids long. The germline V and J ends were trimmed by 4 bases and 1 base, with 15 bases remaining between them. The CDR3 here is CASSPIRGTRTDTQYF. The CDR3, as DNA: TGCGCCAGCAGCCCCATAAGAGGGACACGCACAGATACGCAGTATTTT.

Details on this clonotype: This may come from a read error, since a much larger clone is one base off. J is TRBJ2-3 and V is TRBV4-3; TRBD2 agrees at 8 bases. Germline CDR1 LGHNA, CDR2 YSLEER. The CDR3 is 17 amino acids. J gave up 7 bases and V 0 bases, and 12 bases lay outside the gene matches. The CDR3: CASSQDRTSRSLHTQYF. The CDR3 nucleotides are TGCGCCAGCAGCCAAGACCGGACTAGCAGGTCTTTGCATACGCAGTATTTT.

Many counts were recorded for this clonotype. The CDR3 reads CASRGTPADTQYF. CDR3 DNA: TGTGCCAGCAGAGGGACGCCCGCCGATACGCAGTATTTT. The chain combines TRBV6-1 with TRBJ2-3; D is possibly TRBD1 or TRBD2 (5 bases each). The V and J ends lost 6 bases and 6 bases respectively, with 13 bases between them. Per the germline V gene, CDR1 is MNHNS and CDR2 is SASEGT. CDR3 size: 13 residues.

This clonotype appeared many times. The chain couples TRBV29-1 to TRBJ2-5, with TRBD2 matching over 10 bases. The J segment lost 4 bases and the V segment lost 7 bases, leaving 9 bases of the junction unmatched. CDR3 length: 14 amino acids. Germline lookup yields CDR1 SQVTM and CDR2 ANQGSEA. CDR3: CSALWSSGRETQYF. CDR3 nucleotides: TGCAGCGCCTTGTGGTCTAGCGGGAGAGAGACCCAGTACTTC.

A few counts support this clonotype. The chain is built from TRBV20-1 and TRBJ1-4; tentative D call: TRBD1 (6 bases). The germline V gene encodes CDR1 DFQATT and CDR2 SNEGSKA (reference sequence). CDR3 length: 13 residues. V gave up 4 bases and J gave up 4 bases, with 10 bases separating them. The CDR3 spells CSAIQGFNEKLFF. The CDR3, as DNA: TGCAGTGCTATCCAGGGGTTTAATGAAAAACTGTTTTTT.

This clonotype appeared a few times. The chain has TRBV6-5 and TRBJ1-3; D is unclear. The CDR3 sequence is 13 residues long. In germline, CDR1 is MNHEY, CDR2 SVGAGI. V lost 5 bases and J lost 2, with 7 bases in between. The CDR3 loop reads CASSQQTGNTIYF. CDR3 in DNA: TGTGCCAGCAGTCAGCAAACTGGAAACACCATATATTTT.

DNA for the CDR3: TGTGCCAGTAGAAACCCCCGCGAGACCGGGGAGCTGTTTTTT. It is translated as CASRNPRETGELFF. The gene calls are TRBV19 and TRBJ2-2; D unresolved. This CDR3 region has 14 residues. Germline assignment: CDR1 LNHDA and CDR2 SQIVND (reference sequence). V was clipped by 6 bases and J by 5 bases, with 13 bases between them.

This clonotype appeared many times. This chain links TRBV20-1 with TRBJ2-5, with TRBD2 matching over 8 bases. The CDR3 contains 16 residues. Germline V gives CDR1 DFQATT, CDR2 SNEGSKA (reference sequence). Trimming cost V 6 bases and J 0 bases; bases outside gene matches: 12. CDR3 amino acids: CSAPTIAGRNQETQYF. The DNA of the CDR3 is TGCAGTGCCCCCACCATAGCGGGACGCAACCAAGAGACCCAGTACTTC.

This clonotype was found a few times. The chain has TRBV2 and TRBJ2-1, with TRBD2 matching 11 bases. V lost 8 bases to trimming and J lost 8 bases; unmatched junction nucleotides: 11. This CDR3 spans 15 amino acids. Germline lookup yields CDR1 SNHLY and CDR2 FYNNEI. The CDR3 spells CASHLLTSGTHEQFF. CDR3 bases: TGTGCCAGCCACCTACTGACTAGCGGGACCCATGAGCAGTTCTTC.

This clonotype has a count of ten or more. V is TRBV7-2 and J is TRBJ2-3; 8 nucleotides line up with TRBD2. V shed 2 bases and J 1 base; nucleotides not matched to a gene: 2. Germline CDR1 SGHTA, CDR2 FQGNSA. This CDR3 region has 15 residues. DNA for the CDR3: TGTGCCAGCAGCTTACAAGCGGGGGGCACAGATACGCAGTATTTT. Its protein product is CASSLQAGGTDTQYF.

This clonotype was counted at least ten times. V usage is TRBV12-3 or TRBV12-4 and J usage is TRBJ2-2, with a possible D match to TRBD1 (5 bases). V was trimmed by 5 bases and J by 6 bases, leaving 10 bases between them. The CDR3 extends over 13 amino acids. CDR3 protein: CASSVGAAGELFF. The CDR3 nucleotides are TGTGCCAGCAGTGTAGGGGCGGCCGGGGAGCTGTTTTTT.

The CDR3 DNA is TGTGCCATCAGGGAAGCGGGAGGCACAGATACGCAGTATTTT. This translates into CAIREAGGTDTQYF. The chain combines TRBV10-3 with TRBJ2-3; 8 positions match TRBD2. The germline V gene encodes CDR1 ENHRY and CDR2 SYGVKD. Trimming at V came to 6 bases and at J to 1 base, leaving 3 bases not matched to a gene. This CDR3 is built from 14 residues.

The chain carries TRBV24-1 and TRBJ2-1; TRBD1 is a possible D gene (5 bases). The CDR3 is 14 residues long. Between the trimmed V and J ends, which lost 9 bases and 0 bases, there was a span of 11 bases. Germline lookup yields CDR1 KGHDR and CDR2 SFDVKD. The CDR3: CATGAQYSYNEQFF. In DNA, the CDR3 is TGTGCCACCGGGGCCCAATACTCCTACAATGAGCAGTTCTTC.

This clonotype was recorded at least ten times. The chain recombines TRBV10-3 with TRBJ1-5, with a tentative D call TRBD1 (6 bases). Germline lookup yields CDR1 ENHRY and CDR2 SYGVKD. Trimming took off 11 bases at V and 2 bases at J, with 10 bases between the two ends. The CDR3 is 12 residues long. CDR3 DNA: TGTGCCGCTCGACAGGGCAATCAGCCCCAGCATTTT. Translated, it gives CAARQGNQPQHF.

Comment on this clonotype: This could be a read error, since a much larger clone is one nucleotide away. The CDR3 loop is CASSLGPGAKTQYF. In DNA form, the CDR3 reads TGCGCCAGCAGCTTGGGACCGGGGGCCAAGACCCAGTACTTC. This chain connects TRBV5-1 to TRBJ2-5; D possibly matches TRBD1 or TRBD2 (6 bases each). The ends were cut back, 0 bases at V and 6 bases at J, with 12 bases in the middle. The CDR3 consists of 14 residues. In germline, CDR1 is SGHRS, CDR2 YFSETQ.

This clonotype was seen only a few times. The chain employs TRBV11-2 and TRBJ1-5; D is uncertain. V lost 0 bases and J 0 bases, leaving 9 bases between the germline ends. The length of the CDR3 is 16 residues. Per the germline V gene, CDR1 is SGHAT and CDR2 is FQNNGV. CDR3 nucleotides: TGTGCCAGCAGCTTAGACGGTTGGGGTAGCAATCAGCCCCAGCATTTT. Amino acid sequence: CASSLDGWGSNQPQHF.

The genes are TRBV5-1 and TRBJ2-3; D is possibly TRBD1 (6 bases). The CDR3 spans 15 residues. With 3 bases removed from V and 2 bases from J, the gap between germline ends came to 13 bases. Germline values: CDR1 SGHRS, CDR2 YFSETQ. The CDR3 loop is CASSSADRVTDTQYF. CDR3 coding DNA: TGCGCCAGCAGCTCCGCGGACAGAGTCACAGATACGCAGTATTTT.

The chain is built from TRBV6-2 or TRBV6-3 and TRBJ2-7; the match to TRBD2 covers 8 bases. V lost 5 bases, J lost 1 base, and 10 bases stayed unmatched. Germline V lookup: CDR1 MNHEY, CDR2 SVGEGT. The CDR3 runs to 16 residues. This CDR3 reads CASSPLAGGPSYEQYF. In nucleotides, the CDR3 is TGTGCCAGCAGTCCCCTTGCGGGAGGCCCGTCCTACGAGCAGTACTTC.

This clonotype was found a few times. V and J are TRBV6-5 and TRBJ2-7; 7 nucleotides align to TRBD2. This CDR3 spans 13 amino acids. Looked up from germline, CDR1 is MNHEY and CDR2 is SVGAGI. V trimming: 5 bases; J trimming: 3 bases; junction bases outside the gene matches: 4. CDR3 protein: CASSRTRGYEQYF. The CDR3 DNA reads TGTGCCAGCAGTCGGACTAGGGGCTACGAGCAGTACTTC.

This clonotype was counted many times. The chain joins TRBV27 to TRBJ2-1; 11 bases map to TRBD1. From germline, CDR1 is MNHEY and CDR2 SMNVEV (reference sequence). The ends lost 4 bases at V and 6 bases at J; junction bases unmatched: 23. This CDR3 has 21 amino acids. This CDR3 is CASSSLPGTGGFRARGNEQFF. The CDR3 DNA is TGTGCCAGCAGTTCCCTCCCCGGGACAGGGGGTTTTAGGGCCAGGGGCAATGAGCAGTTCTTC.

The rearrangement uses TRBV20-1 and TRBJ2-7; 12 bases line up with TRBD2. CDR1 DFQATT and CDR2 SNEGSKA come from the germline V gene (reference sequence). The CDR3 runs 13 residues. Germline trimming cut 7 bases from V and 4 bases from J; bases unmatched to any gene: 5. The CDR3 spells CSVTTSGSYEQYF. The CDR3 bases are TGCAGTGTCACGACTAGCGGGAGTTACGAGCAGTACTTC.